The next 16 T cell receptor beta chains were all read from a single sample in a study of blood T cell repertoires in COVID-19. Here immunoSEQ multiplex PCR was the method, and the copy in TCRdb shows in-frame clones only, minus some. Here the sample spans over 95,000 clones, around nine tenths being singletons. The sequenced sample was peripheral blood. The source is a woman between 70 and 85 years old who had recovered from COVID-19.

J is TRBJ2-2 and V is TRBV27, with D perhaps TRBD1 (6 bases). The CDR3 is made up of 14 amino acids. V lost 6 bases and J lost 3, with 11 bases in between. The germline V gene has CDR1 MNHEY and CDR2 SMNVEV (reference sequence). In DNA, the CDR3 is TGTGCCAGCAGCCGTAACAGGGACACCGGGGAGCTGTTTTTT. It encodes CASSRNRDTGELFF.

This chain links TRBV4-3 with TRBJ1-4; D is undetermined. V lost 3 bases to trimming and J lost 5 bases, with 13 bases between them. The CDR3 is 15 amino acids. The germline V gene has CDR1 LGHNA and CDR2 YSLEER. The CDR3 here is CASSHSAGRNEKLFF. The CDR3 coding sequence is TGCGCCAGCAGCCACTCGGCGGGGAGGAATGAAAAACTGTTTTTT.

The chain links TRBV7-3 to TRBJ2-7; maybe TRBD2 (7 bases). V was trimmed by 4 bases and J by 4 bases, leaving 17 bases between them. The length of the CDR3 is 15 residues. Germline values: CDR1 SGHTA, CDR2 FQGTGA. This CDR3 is CASSSRGGQLYEQYF. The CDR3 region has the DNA TGTGCCAGCAGCTCCAGGGGAGGGCAACTTTACGAGCAGTACTTC.

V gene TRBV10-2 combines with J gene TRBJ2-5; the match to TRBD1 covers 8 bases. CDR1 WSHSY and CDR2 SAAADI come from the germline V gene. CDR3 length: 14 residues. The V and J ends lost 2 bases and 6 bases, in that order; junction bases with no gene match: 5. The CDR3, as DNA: TGCGCCAGCAGTGAGAGGACAGGGACAAAGACCCAGTACTTC. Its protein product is CASSERTGTKTQYF.

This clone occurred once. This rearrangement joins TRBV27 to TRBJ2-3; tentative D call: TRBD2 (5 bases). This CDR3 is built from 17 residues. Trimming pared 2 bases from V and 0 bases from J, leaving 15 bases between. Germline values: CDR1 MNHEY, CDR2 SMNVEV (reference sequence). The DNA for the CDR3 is TGTGCCAGCAGTTTAGGCGGACTTCCACCTAGCACAGATACGCAGTATTTT. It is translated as CASSLGGLPPSTDTQYF.

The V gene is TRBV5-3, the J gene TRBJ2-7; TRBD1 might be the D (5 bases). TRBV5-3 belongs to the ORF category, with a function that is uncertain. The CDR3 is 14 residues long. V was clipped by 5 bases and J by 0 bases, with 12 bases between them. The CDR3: CARRAQGHSYEQYF. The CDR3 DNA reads TGTGCCAGAAGGGCCCAGGGTCACTCCTACGAGCAGTACTTC.

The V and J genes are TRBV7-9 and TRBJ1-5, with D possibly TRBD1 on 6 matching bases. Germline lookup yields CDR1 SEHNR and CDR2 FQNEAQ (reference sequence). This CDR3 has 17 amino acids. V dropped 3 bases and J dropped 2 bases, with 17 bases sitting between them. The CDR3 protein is CASSFTPRGGGNQPQHF. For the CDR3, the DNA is TGTGCCAGCAGCTTTACCCCAAGGGGGGGTGGCAATCAGCCCCAGCATTTT.

In nucleotides, the CDR3 is TGTGCCAGCAGCCACCAGATACAGGGGGCCTCGGGGACCCAGTACTTC. Its translation is CASSHQIQGASGTQYF. V usage is TRBV11-2 and J usage is TRBJ2-5, with TRBD1 matching 9 bases. Looked up from germline, CDR1 is SGHAT and CDR2 is FQNNGV. The trim removed 5 bases at V and 7 bases at J, leaving 14 bases unmatched. The CDR3 contains 16 residues.

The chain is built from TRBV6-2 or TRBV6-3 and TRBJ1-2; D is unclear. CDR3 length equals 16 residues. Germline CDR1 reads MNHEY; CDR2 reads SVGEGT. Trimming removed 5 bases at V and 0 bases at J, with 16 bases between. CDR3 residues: CASSRRLFPPNYGYTF. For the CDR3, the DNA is TGTGCCAGCAGTCGGAGGCTATTCCCACCTAACTATGGCTACACCTTC.

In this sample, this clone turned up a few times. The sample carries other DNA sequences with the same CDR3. The CDR3 DNA follows: TGTGCCAGCAGCTTGGGCCTAGCGGGGACCGGGGAGCTGTTTTTT. Translating gives CASSLGLAGTGELFF. V and J are TRBV7-3 and TRBJ2-2; 9 bases agree with TRBD2. The J segment lost 5 bases and the V segment lost 3 bases, leaving 4 bases of the junction unmatched. CDR3 length: 15 residues. Per germline, CDR1 SGHTA and CDR2 FQGTGA.

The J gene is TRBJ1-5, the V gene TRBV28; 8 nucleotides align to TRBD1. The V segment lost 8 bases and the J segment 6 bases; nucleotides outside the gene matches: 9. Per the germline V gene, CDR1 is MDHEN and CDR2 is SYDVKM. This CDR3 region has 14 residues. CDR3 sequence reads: CASGDHRGTQPQHF. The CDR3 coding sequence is TGTGCCAGCGGGGACCACAGGGGGACTCAGCCCCAGCATTTT.

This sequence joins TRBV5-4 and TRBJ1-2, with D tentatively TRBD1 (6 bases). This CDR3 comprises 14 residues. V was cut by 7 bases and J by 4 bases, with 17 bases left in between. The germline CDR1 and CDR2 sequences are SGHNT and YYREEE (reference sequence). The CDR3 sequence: CASSLRGRGYGYTF. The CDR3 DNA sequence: TGTGCCAGCTCCCTAAGGGGCAGGGGCTATGGCTACACCTTC.

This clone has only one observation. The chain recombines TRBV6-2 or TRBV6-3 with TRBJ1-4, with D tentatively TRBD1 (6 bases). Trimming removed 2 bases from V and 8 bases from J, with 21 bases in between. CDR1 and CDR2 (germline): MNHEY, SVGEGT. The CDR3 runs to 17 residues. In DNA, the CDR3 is TGTGCCAGCAGTTACCACCGCGGGGGGCAGTTAAACGAAAAACTGTTTTTT. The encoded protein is CASSYHRGGQLNEKLFF.

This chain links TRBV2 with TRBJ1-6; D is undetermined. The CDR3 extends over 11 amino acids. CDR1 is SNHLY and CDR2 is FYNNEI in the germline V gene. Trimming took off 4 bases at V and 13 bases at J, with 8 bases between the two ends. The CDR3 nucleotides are TGTGCCAGCAGTGTCATCGGGCCCCTCCACTTT. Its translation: CASSVIGPLHF.

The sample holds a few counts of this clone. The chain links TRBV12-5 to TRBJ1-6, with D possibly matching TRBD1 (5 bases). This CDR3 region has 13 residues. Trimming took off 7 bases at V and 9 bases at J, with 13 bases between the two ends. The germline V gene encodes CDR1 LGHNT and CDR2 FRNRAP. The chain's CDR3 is CASAPPGGSPLHF. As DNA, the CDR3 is TGTGCTAGTGCCCCACCGGGGGGTTCACCCCTCCACTTT.

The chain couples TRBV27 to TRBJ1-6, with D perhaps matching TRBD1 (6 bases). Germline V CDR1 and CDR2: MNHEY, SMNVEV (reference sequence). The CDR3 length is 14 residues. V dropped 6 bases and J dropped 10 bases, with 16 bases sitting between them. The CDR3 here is CASSGGLRGSPLHF. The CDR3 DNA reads TGTGCCAGCAGCGGGGGCCTGCGGGGGTCACCCCTCCACTTT.